The source of this T cell receptor (beta chain) is a study of graft-versus-host responses after intestinal transplantation. Across the whole study: Transplantation in recipients was multivisceral, liver-intestinal, or isolated intestinal. Every recipient underwent anti-thymocyte globulin induction, then tacrolimus and steroids for 3 to 4 years.

The protocol was immunoSEQ multiplex PCR, while the TCRdb copy is restricted to in-frame clones and leaves out a portion. The table records about 97,000 clones, 92% of them present only once. CDR3 length: 13 residues. J was trimmed by 6 bases and V by 7 bases; bases with no gene match: 2. CDR1 is MNHEY, CDR2 SVGAGI, per germline. Turning to this clone: What it binds is not known.

V gene TRBV6-5 combines with J gene TRBJ2-7; 14 bases match TRBD2. This specimen consisted of unstimulated CD8+ T cells sorted from spleen or lymph node cells, obtained before transplant. The origin of this receptor is a human donor who was the organ donor for an intestinal transplant. The CDR3 region has the DNA TGTGCCAGCAATGGACTAGCGGGAGGCGAGCAGTACTTC. Encoded protein: CASNGLAGGEQYF.